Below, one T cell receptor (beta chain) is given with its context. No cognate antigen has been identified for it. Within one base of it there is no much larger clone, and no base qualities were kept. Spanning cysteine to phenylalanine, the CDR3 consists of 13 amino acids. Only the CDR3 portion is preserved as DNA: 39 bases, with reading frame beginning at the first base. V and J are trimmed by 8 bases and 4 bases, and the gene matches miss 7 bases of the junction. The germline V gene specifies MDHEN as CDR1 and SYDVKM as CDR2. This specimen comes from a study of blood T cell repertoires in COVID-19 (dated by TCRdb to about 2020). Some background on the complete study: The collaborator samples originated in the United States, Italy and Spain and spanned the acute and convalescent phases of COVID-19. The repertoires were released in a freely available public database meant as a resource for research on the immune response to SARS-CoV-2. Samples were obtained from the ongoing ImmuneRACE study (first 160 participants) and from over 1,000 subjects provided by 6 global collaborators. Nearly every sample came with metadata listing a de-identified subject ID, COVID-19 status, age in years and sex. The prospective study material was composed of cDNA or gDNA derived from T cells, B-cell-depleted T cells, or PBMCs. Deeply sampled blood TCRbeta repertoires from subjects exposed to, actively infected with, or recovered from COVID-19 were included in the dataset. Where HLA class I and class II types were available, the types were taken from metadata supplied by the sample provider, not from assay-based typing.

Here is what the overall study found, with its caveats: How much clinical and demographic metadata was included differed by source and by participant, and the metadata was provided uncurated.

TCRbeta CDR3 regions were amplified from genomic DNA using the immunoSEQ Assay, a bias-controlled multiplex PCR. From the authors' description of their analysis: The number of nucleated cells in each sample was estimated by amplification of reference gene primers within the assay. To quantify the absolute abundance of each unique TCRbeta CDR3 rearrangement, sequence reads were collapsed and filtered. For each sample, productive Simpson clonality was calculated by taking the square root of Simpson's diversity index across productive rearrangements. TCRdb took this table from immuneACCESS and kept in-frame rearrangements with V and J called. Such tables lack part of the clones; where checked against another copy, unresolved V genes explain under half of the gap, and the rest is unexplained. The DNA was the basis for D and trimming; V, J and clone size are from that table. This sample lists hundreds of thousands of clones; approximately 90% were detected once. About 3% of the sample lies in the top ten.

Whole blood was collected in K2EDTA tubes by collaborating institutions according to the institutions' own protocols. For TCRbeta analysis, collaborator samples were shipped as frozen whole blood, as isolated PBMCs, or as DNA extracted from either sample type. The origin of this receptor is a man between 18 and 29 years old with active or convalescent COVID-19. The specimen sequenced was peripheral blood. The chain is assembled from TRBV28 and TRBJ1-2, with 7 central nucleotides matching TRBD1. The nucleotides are TGTGCCAGCCGGGGAGACAGGGTCTATGGCTACACCTTC. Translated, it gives CASRGDRVYGYTF.